This T cell receptor (beta chain) stems from a study of human T cells and chemical hapten exposure. Time point in this sample: patch test 1, 2 weeks after DPC sensitization. Indicated treatment: therapeutic diphenylcyclopropenone sensitization with weekly scalp DPC. This clonotype was seen at least ten times. The V and J ends lost 5 bases and 2 bases, in that order; junction bases with no gene match: 5. Germline-derived CDR1 and CDR2 are SEHNR and FQNEAQ (reference sequence). The CDR3 totals 14 residues. TCRdb ran MiXCR on the RACE reads and lists one entry per CDR3 protein. The sample includes roughly 82,000 distinct CDR3 sequences, 10% to 15% of them seen just once.

The TCR sequence derives from a woman aged 60 to 75 with alopecia areata. Some clones in this sample may be carry-over from other donors' samples. V is TRBV7-9 and J is TRBJ2-5; 7 bases line up with TRBD2. The starting material was whole blood, obtained in connection with sensitization to the hapten diphenylcyclopropenone (DPC). DNA for the CDR3: TGTGCCAGCAGCGGAACTAGCGTACAAGAGACCCAGTACTTC. Protein: CASSGTSVQETQYF.